What follows are 29 T cell receptor beta chains derived from one specimen sequenced in a study of T cell repertoires in cytomegalovirus infection. MiXCR, applied by TCRdb to the reads, yields one record per CDR3 protein. This sample carries 250,000 or so distinct CDR3 sequences, 9% to 15% of them seen once, and the ten largest clones take 1.6%. Sequencing used PBMCs. These TCRs come from a human donor in good health (CMV status not recorded). Some clones in this sample may be carry-over from other donors' samples.

J is TRBJ2-3 and V is TRBV27; TRBD2 matches 7 bases. J gave up 1 base and V 4 bases, and 11 bases lay outside the gene matches. The CDR3 is 17 residues long. Germline V gene data show CDR1 as MNHEY and CDR2 as SMNVEV (reference sequence). The CDR3 DNA reads as TGTGCCAGCAGTTATATACCCGGACTAGGCCGCACAGATACGCAGTATTTT. Its translation is CASSYIPGLGRTDTQYF.

The chain couples TRBV20-1 to TRBJ2-7; 10 positions match TRBD2. Germline V gives CDR1 DFQATT, CDR2 SNEGSKA (reference sequence). V lost 5 bases to trimming and J lost 7 bases; unmatched junction nucleotides: 20. The CDR3 runs 17 residues. The chain's CDR3 is CSASTGWGASGSEEQYF. The CDR3 DNA is TGCAGTGCTTCTACTGGGTGGGGGGCTAGCGGGAGTGAAGAGCAGTACTTC.

This clonotype was observed a handful of times. The chain combines TRBV20-1 with TRBJ2-1, with D possibly TRBD1 on 5 matching bases. The CDR3 loop spans 15 amino acids. CDR1 and CDR2 from the germline V gene are DFQATT and SNEGSKA (reference sequence). Trimming left V 1 base short and J 0 bases short, with 10 bases between. The CDR3 bases are TGCAGTGCTAGAGGGGCCGACAGCTCCTACAATGAGCAGTTCTTC. It yields the protein CSARGADSSYNEQFF.

The J gene is TRBJ1-4, the V gene TRBV29-1, with D possibly matching TRBD1 (5 bases). With 7 bases removed from V and 6 bases from J, the gap between germline ends came to 15 bases. Germline V gene data show CDR1 as SQVTM and CDR2 as ANQGSEA. This CDR3 has 13 residues. The CDR3 here is CSGRGGADEKLFF. The CDR3 nucleotides read TGCAGCGGGCGAGGAGGGGCTGATGAAAAACTGTTTTTT.

This clonotype was counted a few times. The chain links TRBV18 to TRBJ2-5; D is perhaps TRBD2 (7 bases). Between the trimmed V and J ends, which lost 3 bases and 5 bases, there was a span of 19 bases. The CDR3 has 16 residues. The germline V gene encodes CDR1 KGHSH and CDR2 LQKENI. CDR3: CASSPLRGPPQETQYF. The DNA for the CDR3 is TGTGCCAGCTCACCTCTGCGGGGGCCCCCTCAGGAGACCCAGTACTTC.

This clonotype was seen at least ten times. The gene calls are TRBV7-2 and TRBJ2-7; D tentatively reads TRBD1 or TRBD2 (6 bases each). The CDR3 runs to 14 residues. Trimming cost V 2 bases and J 2 bases, with 10 bases left between them. Germline-derived CDR1 and CDR2 are SGHTA and FQGNSA. CDR3 amino acids: CASSLPGAPYEQYF. CDR3 nucleotides: TGTGCCAGCAGCTTACCGGGGGCTCCCTACGAGCAGTACTTC. Variable domain in full (rest from reference TRBV7-2 and TRBJ2-7): GAGVSQSPSNKVTEKGKDVELRCDPISGHTALYWYRQSLGQGLEFLIYFQGNSAPDKSGLPSDRFSAERTGGSVSTLTIQRTQQEDSAVYLCASSLPGAPYEQYFGPGTRLTVT.

Ten or more counts support this clonotype. This chain connects TRBV7-2 to TRBJ1-1; no reliable D call. There are 15 residues in the CDR3. Per the germline V gene, CDR1 is SGHTA and CDR2 is FQGNSA. Deletions cut 5 bases from V and 2 bases from J, with 15 bases between. The CDR3 DNA reads TGTGCCAGCAGCGTGGGTCCGAAGGTAAACACTGAAGCTTTCTTT. Its translation: CASSVGPKVNTEAFF. The variable domain in full, with the rest retrieved from reference TRBV7-2 and TRBJ1-1, is GAGVSQSPSNKVTEKGKDVELRCDPISGHTALYWYRQSLGQGLEFLIYFQGNSAPDKSGLPSDRFSAERTGGSVSTLTIQRTQQEDSAVYLCASSVGPKVNTEAFFGQGTRLTVV.

Note on this clonotype: This may stem from a read error, because a much larger clone lies one nucleotide away. This rearrangement joins TRBV6-1 to TRBJ1-2; 8 nucleotides line up with TRBD1. The CDR3 is made up of 12 amino acids. Germline CDR1 reads MNHNS; CDR2 reads SASEGT. Trimming removed 7 bases from V and 7 bases from J; junction bases left unmatched: 5. The CDR3 nucleotides are TGTGCCAGCACGCATACAGGGGGTGGCTACACCTTC. Translated: CASTHTGGGYTF.

The chain has TRBV7-9 and TRBJ2-1; TRBD2 aligns across 10 bases. The germline CDR1 and CDR2 sequences are SEHNR and FQNEAQ (reference sequence). The CDR3 loop spans 13 amino acids. J was trimmed by 7 bases and V by 8 bases; bases with no gene match: 5. Written as DNA, the CDR3 is TGTGCCAGCCGTAGCGGGGGGCTGAATGAGCAGTTCTTC. This encodes CASRSGGLNEQFF.

The sample holds many counts of this clonotype. The chain links TRBV27 to TRBJ2-3; weak D call: TRBD2 (5 bases). The germline V gene has CDR1 MNHEY and CDR2 SMNVEV (reference sequence). The CDR3 loop spans 13 amino acids. V lost 8 bases, J lost 1 base, and 10 bases lay in between. The CDR3 region has the DNA TGTGCCAGCCGAGGGCGGGGCACAGATACGCAGTATTTT. Protein: CASRGRGTDTQYF.

This clonotype was seen at least ten times. V is TRBV7-9 and J is TRBJ2-7; weak D call: TRBD2 (6 bases). Trimming took 3 bases from V and 6 from J, leaving 15 bases between them. The length of the CDR3 is 14 residues. The germline V gene encodes CDR1 SEHNR and CDR2 FQNEAQ (reference sequence). CDR3 region: CASSFGDSLGEQYF. CDR3 in DNA: TGTGCCAGCAGCTTTGGGGACTCCCTGGGCGAGCAGTACTTC.

To note about this clonotype: A much larger clone lies a single base off, so this may be a read error. This chain joins TRBV6-2 or TRBV6-3 and TRBJ2-5, with a tentative D call TRBD1 (5 bases). Per the germline V gene, CDR1 is MNHEY and CDR2 is SVGEGT. CDR3 length: 14 residues. The chain's CDR3 is CASSHLGQQGTQYF. CDR3 nucleotides: TGTGCCAGCAGTCACCTGGGGCAGCAAGGGACCCAGTACTTC.

This clonotype has at least ten counts. V is TRBV7-2 and J is TRBJ1-6; D is unclear. From germline, CDR1 is SGHTA and CDR2 FQGNSA. Trimming removed 2 bases from V and 7 bases from J, with 9 bases in between. The CDR3 spans 14 residues. CDR3: CASSLKGGNSPLHF. In DNA form, the CDR3 reads TGTGCCAGCAGCTTAAAGGGTGGCAATTCACCCCTCCACTTT.

This clonotype was recorded a few times. The chain uses TRBV7-9 and TRBJ1-1; a weak D match, TRBD1 (5 bases). Between the trimmed V and J ends, which lost 8 bases and 1 base, there was a span of 17 bases. Germline-derived CDR1 and CDR2 are SEHNR and FQNEAQ (reference sequence). This CDR3 region has 15 residues. CDR3 loop: CASQWEHQGNTEAFF. CDR3 bases: TGTGCCAGCCAATGGGAGCACCAGGGGAACACTGAAGCTTTCTTT.

This clonotype was seen ten or more times. This chain links TRBV6-6 with TRBJ2-3, with a possible D match to TRBD1 (6 bases). The germline V gene has CDR1 MNHNY and CDR2 SVGAGI (reference sequence). The CDR3 covers 15 residues. V was clipped by 7 bases and J by 4 bases, with 18 bases between them. CDR3 amino acids: CASTWGRAGADTQYF. In nucleotides, the CDR3 is TGTGCCAGCACCTGGGGCAGGGCAGGGGCAGATACGCAGTATTTT.

Many counts were recorded for this clonotype. CDR3 nucleotides: TGTGCCAGCAGCTTTCCCACATCTTACAGCACAGATACGCAGTATTTT. Encoded protein: CASSFPTSYSTDTQYF. The V and J genes are TRBV7-9 and TRBJ2-3; D is unresolved. Germline V gene lookup returns CDR1 SEHNR and CDR2 FQNEAQ (reference sequence). V was shortened by 3 bases and J by 0 bases, with 13 bases between the two germline ends. The CDR3 extends over 16 amino acids.

This clonotype was seen repeatedly, ten times or more. This rearrangement joins TRBV7-2 to TRBJ2-3; maybe TRBD2 (7 bases). There are 14 residues in the CDR3. The V gene lost 7 bases and the J gene lost 7 bases, with 18 bases spanning the gap. Per the germline V gene, CDR1 is SGHTA and CDR2 is FQGNSA. The chain's CDR3 is CASKASGGVHTQYF. As DNA, the CDR3 is TGTGCCAGCAAAGCCTCGGGGGGCGTACATACGCAGTATTTT.

This clonotype was seen once. The V call is TRBV20-1, the J call TRBJ2-3; D perhaps matches TRBD1 (6 bases). Trimming removed 3 bases at V and 0 bases at J, with 13 bases between. The germline gives CDR1 DFQATT, CDR2 SNEGSKA (reference sequence). The CDR3 sequence is 15 residues long. The CDR3 DNA reads as TGCAGTGCTAGTCTGGACAGCACTAGCACAGATACGCAGTATTTT. Residues: CSASLDSTSTDTQYF.

The chain has TRBV20-1 and TRBJ2-1; 7 bases map to TRBD2. Trimming cost V 0 bases and J 0 bases; bases outside gene matches: 8. The CDR3 runs to 17 residues. Germline-derived CDR1 and CDR2 are DFQATT and SNEGSKA (reference sequence). The CDR3 bases are TGCAGTGCTAGAGATGGCCTAGCGGAAGCCTCCTACAATGAGCAGTTCTTC. Protein product: CSARDGLAEASYNEQFF.

This clonotype has only a few counts. V is TRBV12-3 or TRBV12-4 and J is TRBJ2-1, with D unclear. The CDR3 spans 18 residues. V gave up 2 bases and J gave up 1 base, with 18 bases separating them. As DNA, the CDR3 is TGTGCCAGCAGTTTAAAAGGTCAGCAAGGGTCATCCTACAATGAGCAGTTCTTC. Protein: CASSLKGQQGSSYNEQFF.

The sample holds a few counts of this clonotype. V gene TRBV20-1 combines with J gene TRBJ2-7; 9 nucleotides agree with TRBD1. Losses at the gene ends were 6 bases for V and 0 bases for J; bases not matched to a gene: 3. The CDR3 is 13 amino acids. Germline V CDR1 and CDR2: DFQATT, SNEGSKA (reference sequence). Here the CDR3 DNA reads TGCAGTGCGGGGGGACAGGGCTCCTACGAGCAGTACTTC. It codes for CSAGGQGSYEQYF.

The chain uses TRBV5-1 and TRBJ2-3; D could derive from TRBD1 or TRBD2 (6 bases each). V dropped 9 bases and J dropped 2 bases, with 13 bases sitting between them. Germline V lookup: CDR1 SGHRS, CDR2 YFSETQ. CDR3 length: 13 residues. The CDR3 sequence: CATSRGPTDTQYF. CDR3 coding DNA: TGCGCCACCTCCCGGGGGCCCACAGATACGCAGTATTTT.

Details on this clonotype: One base away lies a much larger clone, so this may be a sequencing read error. The chain links TRBV19 to TRBJ1-2; no clear D. In germline, CDR1 is LNHDA, CDR2 SQIVND (reference sequence). The CDR3 contains 16 residues. CDR3 protein: CTSSPEDGYLNYGYTF. The DNA of the CDR3 is TGTACCAGTAGTCCAGAGGACGGATATTTGAACTATGGCTACACCTTC.

A single count supports this clonotype. This chain joins TRBV29-1 and TRBJ1-5, with D possibly TRBD1 on 5 matching bases. CDR3 size: 13 residues. Germline V gives CDR1 SQVTM, CDR2 ANQGSEA. The V gene lost 4 bases and the J gene lost 7 bases, with 14 bases spanning the gap. Written as DNA, the CDR3 is TGCAGCGTTGGGGAGGGGAGTAAGCAGCCCCAGCATTTT. Translating gives CSVGEGSKQPQHF.

The chain combines TRBV20-1 with TRBJ2-7; D possibly corresponds to TRBD2 (6 bases). In germline, CDR1 is DFQATT, CDR2 SNEGSKA (reference sequence). This CDR3 comprises 13 residues. The CDR3 coding sequence is TGCAGGATAGAAGCCCGGGAGAACGGCGAGCAGTACTTC. Its protein is CRIEARENGEQYF.

This clonotype was counted ten times or more. V and J are TRBV20-1 and TRBJ2-3; D is unclear. CDR1 DFQATT and CDR2 SNEGSKA come from the germline V gene (reference sequence). CDR3 length equals 17 residues. V shed 0 bases and J shed 3 bases, with 19 bases lying between them. The CDR3 DNA is TGCAGTGCTAGAGATCGGCGTTGGAGTGGGAAGACAGATACGCAGTATTTT. Protein sequence: CSARDRRWSGKTDTQYF.

This clonotype was observed at least ten times. The V call is TRBV11-3, the J call TRBJ2-1, with TRBD1 identical over 12 bases. J gave up 5 bases and V 5 bases, and 4 bases lay outside the gene matches. From germline, CDR1 is SGHNT and CDR2 YENEEA. This CDR3 comprises 15 residues. CDR3 amino acids: CASSRDRGLHNEQFF. Here the CDR3 DNA reads TGTGCCAGCAGCCGGGACAGGGGGCTTCACAATGAGCAGTTCTTC. The full variable domain, its missing parts supplied by reference TRBV11-3 and TRBJ2-1, is EAGVVQSPRYKIIEKKQPVAFWCNPISGHNTLYWYLQNLGQGPELLIRYENEEAVDDSQLPKDRFSAERLKGVDSTLKIQPAELGDSAVYLCASSRDRGLHNEQFFGPGTRLTVL.

The genes are TRBV6-6 and TRBJ2-1, with 12 bases that match TRBD2. The V and J ends lost 5 bases and 7 bases, in that order; junction bases with no gene match: 3. Germline values: CDR1 MNHNY, CDR2 SVGAGI (reference sequence). The CDR3 is 14 amino acids. The CDR3 coding sequence is TGTGCCAGCAGTCCGACTAGCGGGAGTAATGAGCAGTTCTTC. This gives the protein CASSPTSGSNEQFF.

This clonotype was seen many times. The gene calls are TRBV10-3 and TRBJ1-6; D unresolved. V was pared by 0 bases and J by 5 bases, with 8 bases between. This CDR3 contains 15 residues. Germline CDR1 ENHRY, CDR2 SYGVKD. CDR3 in DNA: TGTGCCATCAGTGAGTCGAGAGGAAATAATTCACCCCTCCACTTT. Translating it yields CAISESRGNNSPLHF.